This is a list of T cell receptor beta chains from one sample in a study of T-cell memory formation after mild COVID-19. One entry per CDR3 protein results from TCRdb running MiXCR on the 5' RACE reads. The sample records around 340,000 distinct CDR3 sequences, 15% being singletons. Sequences were obtained from PBMCs or a T cell subset sorted from them (not recorded which). These receptors came from a man between 18 and 29 years old who had mild COVID-19 (a few samples of this study predate the infection). Cell type and time point are not known. Each CDR3 is given with its conserved first and last residue. D genes are given only for firm matches. Expanded clones get a size class; other rows say once, few or many, or leave the size out.

CDR3 protein,CDR3 DNA,J gene,D gene,clone size,V gene,CDR3 length
CASSQSNRAETQYF,TGCGCCAGCAGTCAATCGAACAGGGCAGAGACCCAGTACTTC,TRBJ2-5,-,-,TRBV23-1,14
CASSIRGLNSPLHF,TGTGCCAGCAGCATCAGGGGGCTGAATTCACCCCTCCACTTT,TRBJ1-6,TRBD1,many,TRBV9,14
CASSHKYTEAFF,TGTGCCAGCAGTCATAAGTACACTGAAGCTTTCTTT,TRBJ1-1,-,-,TRBV6-5,12
CSAVSGSSYNEQFF,TGCAGTGCTGTGAGCGGGAGCTCCTACAATGAGCAGTTCTTC,TRBJ2-1,TRBD2,few,TRBV20-1,14
CSARAKGRGTEAFF,TGCAGTGCTAGAGCAAAGGGACGGGGCACTGAAGCTTTCTTT,TRBJ1-1,-,-,TRBV20-1,14
CASSYRGTQYF,TGTGCCAGCAGTTACCGCGGTACGCAGTATTTT,TRBJ2-3,-,few,TRBV6-5,11
CASSLISAAGNTIYF,TGTGCCAGCAGTTTAATATCCGCCGCTGGAAACACCATATATTTT,TRBJ1-3,-,few,TRBV28,15
CSARAGGDQETQYF,TGCAGTGCTAGAGCGGGGGGCGATCAGGAGACCCAGTACTTC,TRBJ2-5,-,-,TRBV20-1,14
CASSRGTDTEAFF,TGCGCCAGCAGCCGGGGGACAGACACTGAAGCTTTCTTT,TRBJ1-1,TRBD1,few,TRBV5-1,13
CASSYSNLAYEQYF,TGTGCCAGCAGTTACTCGAACCTAGCCTACGAGCAGTACTTC,TRBJ2-7,-,-,TRBV6-5,14
CASSMPWAGDRETYEQYF,TGCGCCAGCAGCATGCCCTGGGCTGGGGACAGGGAGACCTACGAGCAGTACTTC,TRBJ2-7,TRBD1,few,TRBV5-1,18
CASRTGTNQPQHF,TGTGCCAGCAGAACAGGAACCAATCAGCCCCAGCATTTT,TRBJ1-5,-,-,TRBV6-2/TRBV6-3,13
CASSRGYFSTDTQYF,TGTGCCAGCAGCAGAGGGTACTTTTCCACAGATACGCAGTATTTT,TRBJ2-3,-,few,TRBV7-2,15
CASSGVSQETQYF,TGTGCCAGTTCGGGGGTTTCACAAGAGACCCAGTACTTC,TRBJ2-5,-,few,TRBV5-5,13
CASSLGTGENIQYF,TGTGCCAGCTCACTAGGGACAGGGGAAAACATTCAGTACTTC,TRBJ2-4,TRBD1,-,TRBV18,14
CASSPGPGQPQHF,TGTGCCAGCAGCCCCGGGCCCGGCCAGCCCCAGCATTTT,TRBJ1-5,-,many,TRBV6-5,13
CASSPGSQDGYTF,TGTGCCAGCTCACCGGGCAGCCAGGATGGCTACACCTTC,TRBJ1-2,-,-,TRBV18,13
CASSLAQIQETQYF,TGTGCCAGCAGCTTGGCCCAGATACAAGAGACCCAGTACTTC,TRBJ2-5,-,-,TRBV5-6,14
CASSLEGVKNIQYF,TGCGCCAGCAGCTTGGAGGGAGTCAAAAACATTCAGTACTTC,TRBJ2-4,-,few,TRBV5-1,14
CASGRGTRYF,TGTGCCAGCGGGCGGGGGACCCGGTACTTC,TRBJ2-5,TRBD2,-,TRBV2,10
CAISESGPSGYTF,TGTGCCATCAGTGAGTCGGGACCAAGTGGCTACACCTTC,TRBJ1-2,-,-,TRBV10-3,13
CASSILGGPYNEQFF,TGCGCCAGCAGCATACTGGGGGGCCCCTACAATGAGCAGTTCTTC,TRBJ2-1,-,-,TRBV5-1,15
CASSQFTGNTEAFF,TGCGCCAGCAGCCAATTCACAGGGAACACTGAAGCTTTCTTT,TRBJ1-1,-,-,TRBV5-1,14
CASSIHLTGESDTQYF,TGTGCCAGCAGCATCCACTTGACGGGGGAGAGTGATACGCAGTATTTT,TRBJ2-3,-,-,TRBV13,16
CSVGAASGNTIYF,TGCAGCGTTGGGGCAGCCTCTGGAAACACCATATATTTT,TRBJ1-3,-,once,TRBV29-1,13
CASTPRGGLAGPSYNEQFF,TGTGCCAGCACCCCCCGCGGCGGTCTAGCGGGGCCCTCCTACAATGAGCAGTTCTTC,TRBJ2-1,TRBD2,few,TRBV14,19
CASSQEGGFSYEQYF,TGTGCCAGCAGCCAAGAGGGGGGATTCTCCTACGAGCAGTACTTC,TRBJ2-7,-,few,TRBV4-2,15
CASRSNSNTEAFF,TGTGCCAGCAGGTCCAATTCGAACACTGAAGCTTTCTTT,TRBJ1-1,-,few,TRBV11-2,13
CASSLGESSYNEQFF,TGTGCCAGCAGCTTAGGGGAAAGCTCCTACAATGAGCAGTTCTTC,TRBJ2-1,-,-,TRBV7-9,15
CASSLDVVGNQPQHF,TGTGCCAGCAGCTTAGATGTCGTCGGCAATCAGCCCCAGCATTTT,TRBJ1-5,-,few,TRBV7-9,15
CASRRDGETDTQYF,TGTGCCAGTAGAAGGGACGGGGAGACAGATACGCAGTATTTT,TRBJ2-3,-,-,TRBV19,14
CASSASLNRRRDGYTF,TGTGCCAGCAGCGCAAGTCTAAACAGGAGGCGGGATGGCTACACCTTC,TRBJ1-2,-,few,TRBV9,16
CASSPASGGAAGLETQYF,TGTGCCAGCTCACCTGCTAGCGGGGGGGCCGCTGGATTGGAGACCCAGTACTTC,TRBJ2-5,TRBD2,-,TRBV18,18
CASSFGTGAYEQYF,TGTGCCAGCAGTTTCGGGACAGGGGCCTACGAGCAGTACTTC,TRBJ2-7,TRBD1,many,TRBV6-5,14
CSAASSTEAFF,TGCAGCGCCGCCTCGAGCACTGAAGCTTTCTTT,TRBJ1-1,-,-,TRBV29-1,11
CASSSEVIKRNTQYF,TGTGCCAGCAGCTCAGAGGTGATAAAACGGAATACGCAGTATTTT,TRBJ2-3,-,few,TRBV7-9,15
CAISGFRVRSTDTQYF,TGTGCCATCAGTGGTTTCCGGGTAAGAAGCACAGATACGCAGTATTTT,TRBJ2-3,-,few,TRBV10-3,16
CASSPRSGAETQYF,TGCGCCAGCAGCCCCCGTTCAGGGGCAGAGACCCAGTACTTC,TRBJ2-5,-,few,TRBV5-1,14
CSVDGKAPSTDTQYF,TGCAGCGTTGACGGAAAGGCGCCTAGCACAGATACGCAGTATTTT,TRBJ2-3,-,-,TRBV29-1,15
CASSPRQGQETQYF,TGCGCCAGCAGCCCCCGACAGGGCCAAGAGACCCAGTACTTC,TRBJ2-5,TRBD1,many,TRBV5-1,14
CSGGLIAGSADTQYF,TGCAGCGGGGGACTTATCGCAGGAAGCGCAGATACGCAGTATTTT,TRBJ2-3,-,few,TRBV29-1,15
CASSPGWDTIYF,TGCGCCAGCAGCCCCGGCTGGGACACCATATATTTT,TRBJ1-3,-,-,TRBV5-1,12
CASRYDRGGDQPQHF,TGTGCCAGCAGGTACGACAGGGGAGGCGATCAGCCCCAGCATTTT,TRBJ1-5,TRBD1,-,TRBV6-2/TRBV6-3,15
CSSQGQNTEAFF,TGCAGCTCGCAGGGCCAGAACACTGAAGCTTTCTTT,TRBJ1-1,-,-,TRBV29-1,12
CASSLEGGRPQHF,TGTGCCAGCAGCTTAGAGGGCGGCAGGCCCCAGCATTTT,TRBJ1-5,-,-,TRBV7-2,13
CASSPWTGSETQYF,TGTGCCAGCAGCCCTTGGACAGGGAGCGAGACCCAGTACTTC,TRBJ2-5,TRBD1,-,TRBV3-1,14
CASSGTGGIGNTEAFF,TGTGCCAGCAGTGGGACAGGGGGCATCGGGAACACTGAAGCTTTCTTT,TRBJ1-1,TRBD1,-,TRBV12-3/TRBV12-4,16
CATSRADRVSDVLTF,TGTGCCACCAGCAGAGCCGACAGGGTTTCGGACGTCCTGACTTTC,TRBJ2-6,TRBD1,-,TRBV15,15
CASSQDRESSYNSPLHF,TGCGCCAGCAGCCAAGACAGGGAGAGCTCCTATAATTCACCCCTCCACTTT,TRBJ1-6,-,-,TRBV4-1,17